Presented here are 30 T cell receptor beta chains from one specimen sequenced in a study of Graves' ophthalmopathy and Graves' hyperthyroidism. Using RNA transcripts, the TCR beta CDR3 regions were amplified. HTBI primers were used in a first-round RT-PCR, which preceded a second-round multiplex PCR. Via MiXCR, TCRdb re-called the multiplex PCR reads, giving one row per CDR3 protein. The sample holds around 170,000 distinct CDR3 sequences, 37% seen once. Sample: peripheral blood. The source of these receptors is a woman between 40 and 55 years old with Graves' ophthalmopathy.

There are many counts of this clonotype. The chain links TRBV12-3 or TRBV12-4 to TRBJ1-2; 8 bases are shared with TRBD1. With V trimmed by 6 bases and J by 5 bases, 14 bases remained unmatched. This CDR3 comprises 16 residues. CDR3 amino acids: CASSPIGTGESYGYTF. CDR3 sequence (DNA): TGTGCCAGCAGCCCCATCGGGACAGGAGAATCATATGGCTACACCTTC.

The chain joins TRBV7-8 to TRBJ2-7, with D possibly being TRBD2 (5 bases). CDR1 and CDR2 (germline): SGHVS, FQNEAQ. Trimming pared 3 bases from V and 5 bases from J, leaving 14 bases between. CDR3 length equals 14 residues. Here the CDR3 reads CASSFIPRADEQYF. CDR3 coding DNA: TGTGCCAGCAGCTTTATCCCGCGGGCGGACGAGCAGTACTTC.

The rearrangement links TRBV24-1 to TRBJ2-7; 10 nucleotides match TRBD2. Germline V gene sequence: CDR1 KGHDR, CDR2 SFDVKD. Trimming cost V 3 bases and J 3 bases; bases outside gene matches: 1. The CDR3 runs to 14 residues. CDR3 loop: CATSDPSGSYEQYF. DNA for the CDR3: TGTGCCACCAGTGATCCTAGCGGGAGCTACGAGCAGTACTTC.

This rearrangement joins TRBV6-5 to TRBJ2-5, with D tentatively TRBD2 (5 bases). This CDR3 is 17 amino acids long. V lost 5 bases, J lost 2 bases, and 21 bases lay in between. Per the germline V gene, CDR1 is MNHEY and CDR2 is SVGAGI. CDR3 loop: CASSTAREARSQETQYF. CDR3 coding DNA: TGTGCCAGCAGTACTGCCCGGGAAGCGCGATCACAAGAGACCCAGTACTTC.

This clonotype came up many times. The chain recombines TRBV20-1 with TRBJ2-7; TRBD2 matches at 9 bases. The V and J ends lost 0 bases and 3 bases, in that order; junction bases with no gene match: 6. In germline, CDR1 is DFQATT, CDR2 SNEGSKA (reference sequence). This CDR3 spans 15 amino acids. This CDR3 reads CSARDPSGRNYEQYF. CDR3 DNA: TGCAGTGCTAGAGATCCGAGCGGGAGGAACTACGAGCAGTACTTC.

This clonotype was seen more than once but under ten times. This sequence joins TRBV6-2 or TRBV6-3 and TRBJ2-7, with 13 bases matching TRBD2. V shed 0 bases and J 4 bases; nucleotides not matched to a gene: 15. CDR1 is MNHEY, CDR2 SVGEGT, per germline. The CDR3 is made up of 20 amino acids. The CDR3 loop reads CASSYSSGGRKTSGRYEQYF. Written as DNA, the CDR3 is TGTGCCAGCAGTTACTCGTCCGGGGGGCGCAAGACTAGCGGGAGGTACGAGCAGTACTTC.

Many counts were recorded for this clonotype. V and J are TRBV11-1 and TRBJ2-5; the match to TRBD1 covers 9 bases. J was trimmed by 0 bases and V by 5 bases; bases with no gene match: 7. The CDR3 is 16 residues long. Germline V CDR1 and CDR2: SGHAT, FQDESV (reference sequence). This CDR3 is CASSRRGTGNQETQYF. Here the CDR3 DNA reads TGTGCCAGCAGCCGCCGAGGGACAGGGAACCAAGAGACCCAGTACTTC.

In this sample, this clonotype turned up many times. V is TRBV28 and J is TRBJ1-4; 8 nucleotides match TRBD1. CDR1 and CDR2 (germline): MDHEN, SYDVKM. The CDR3 is 13 amino acids. V gave up 7 bases and J gave up 6 bases; unmatched junction bases: 4. The CDR3 coding sequence is TGTGCCAGCACTACAGGGGGGTATGAAAAACTGTTTTTT. Amino acid sequence: CASTTGGYEKLFF.

Ten or more counts support this clonotype. This rearrangement joins TRBV4-3 to TRBJ1-1; D might be TRBD1 (5 bases). The CDR3 length is 15 residues. The germline V gene has CDR1 LGHNA and CDR2 YSLEER. Trimming left V 0 bases short and J 10 bases short, with 18 bases between. The CDR3 DNA is TGCGCCAGCAGCCAAGACGCGTCGGGGGTGATGGGAGCTTTCTTT. Translation gives CASSQDASGVMGAFF.

This sequence joins TRBV28 and TRBJ2-7; D is possibly TRBD1 (6 bases). CDR1 and CDR2 (germline): MDHEN, SYDVKM. V gave up 5 bases and J gave up 11 bases, with 19 bases separating them. This CDR3 has 13 amino acids. Here the CDR3 reads CASSTGLTGKEYF. The CDR3 DNA reads as TGTGCCAGCAGTACTGGATTAACAGGGAAAGAGTACTTC.

This clonotype was recorded many times. The chain combines TRBV28 with TRBJ2-7; 7 positions match TRBD1. Germline trimming cut 4 bases from V and 0 bases from J; bases unmatched to any gene: 9. Germline CDR1 MDHEN, CDR2 SYDVKM. The length of the CDR3 is 16 residues. CDR3 region: CASSSRTGLSSYEQYF. The CDR3, as DNA: TGTGCCAGCAGTTCGCGGACAGGCCTTAGCTCCTACGAGCAGTACTTC.

The chain employs TRBV2 and TRBJ2-5; 8 bases align to TRBD2. The assigned J gene may be wrong: the sequence end matches TRBJ2-7 better. From germline, CDR1 is SNHLY and CDR2 FYNNEI. The CDR3 runs 13 residues. Here the CDR3 DNA reads TGTGCCAGCAGACAAGCGGGGGTCTACGAGCAGTACTTC. It is translated as CASRQAGVYEQYF.

This chain connects TRBV6-1 to TRBJ1-2, with 10 bases fitting TRBD1. CDR1 is MNHNS, CDR2 SASEGT, per germline. This CDR3 has 13 residues. Losses at the gene ends were 6 bases for V and 9 bases for J; bases not matched to a gene: 7. Written as DNA, the CDR3 is TGTGCCAGCAGGACCCCGGGACAGGGGAGCTACACCTTC. It is translated as CASRTPGQGSYTF.

This chain links TRBV6-2 or TRBV6-3 with TRBJ1-1; 7 bases match TRBD1. In germline, CDR1 is MNHEY, CDR2 SVGEGT. The trim removed 6 bases at V and 4 bases at J, leaving 8 bases unmatched. The CDR3 is made up of 14 amino acids. DNA of the CDR3: TGTGCCAGCAGCAAATTCCGACAGGGCACTGAAGCTTTCTTT. Translating it yields CASSKFRQGTEAFF.

This clonotype was recorded many times. The chain has TRBV20-1 and TRBJ1-1; no firm D call. CDR3 length: 14 residues. From germline, CDR1 is DFQATT and CDR2 SNEGSKA (reference sequence). Trimming removed 0 bases at V and 5 bases at J, with 13 bases between. CDR3 region: CSARELGPRTEAFF. The CDR3 DNA follows: TGCAGTGCTAGAGAGCTGGGCCCTCGTACTGAAGCTTTCTTT.

This chain uses TRBV11-2 with TRBJ2-5, with a possible D match to TRBD2 (5 bases). The germline V gene has CDR1 SGHAT and CDR2 FQNNGV. Trimming took 8 bases from V and 5 from J, leaving 15 bases between them. CDR3 length: 13 amino acids. DNA for the CDR3: TGTGCCAGCCTGAGGTACCGCGGGGAGACCCAGTACTTC. Translating gives CASLRYRGETQYF.

The table lists this clonotype with many counts. CDR3 in DNA: TGTGCCAGCAGCGGTTCAGGGGGCGCTCCCTATGGCTACACCTTC. Translated, it gives CASSGSGGAPYGYTF. The chain recombines TRBV12-3 or TRBV12-4 with TRBJ1-2; 8 positions match TRBD1. The CDR3 runs 15 residues. The V segment lost 6 bases and the J segment 4 bases; nucleotides outside the gene matches: 10.

This clonotype was detected many times. The chain couples TRBV27 to TRBJ1-1; 8 bases align to TRBD1. The V gene end was trimmed by 6 bases and the J gene end by 0 bases; junction bases not matched to a gene: 6. The length of the CDR3 is 15 residues. Germline V gene sequence: CDR1 MNHEY, CDR2 SMNVEV (reference sequence). CDR3 protein: CASSRDRNMNTEAFF. The DNA of the CDR3 is TGTGCCAGCAGCCGGGACAGGAACATGAACACTGAAGCTTTCTTT.

J is TRBJ1-6 and V is TRBV14, with D maybe TRBD1 (5 bases). Germline V gives CDR1 SGHDN, CDR2 FVKESK. Trimming removed 6 bases at V and 6 bases at J, with 9 bases between. The CDR3 extends over 13 amino acids. CDR3 bases: TGTGCCAGCAGAGGGACGGCTAATTCACCCCTCCACTTT. Residues: CASRGTANSPLHF.

This clonotype was seen at least ten times. The chain uses TRBV28 and TRBJ2-6; D not certain. Germline values: CDR1 MDHEN, CDR2 SYDVKM. The germline V and J ends were trimmed by 4 bases and 1 base, with 5 bases remaining between them. The CDR3 is made up of 14 amino acids. For the CDR3, the DNA is TGTGCCAGCAGTTGGGTATCTGGGGCCAACGTCCTGACTTTC. Residues: CASSWVSGANVLTF.

The genes are TRBV27 and TRBJ2-5; the D gene is possibly TRBD2 (6 bases). This CDR3 has 14 residues. Germline V gene sequence: CDR1 MNHEY, CDR2 SMNVEV (reference sequence). V lost 5 bases, J lost 7 bases, and 17 bases lay in between. The CDR3 nucleotides read TGTGCCAGCAGTCCGCGGGGTACCCTAACGACCCAGTACTTC. Its translation: CASSPRGTLTTQYF.

At least ten counts were recorded for this clonotype. This rearrangement joins TRBV7-2 to TRBJ1-1, with D unresolved. The germline V gene has CDR1 SGHTA and CDR2 FQGNSA. The V and J ends lost 8 bases and 1 base respectively, with 17 bases between them. The CDR3 covers 15 residues. Here the CDR3 reads CASGPRHGSNTEAFF. The CDR3 nucleotides are TGTGCCAGCGGCCCTAGACACGGCTCGAACACTGAAGCTTTCTTT.

This clonotype came up many times. This sequence joins TRBV6-5 and TRBJ1-1; 7 nucleotides align to TRBD1. With V trimmed by 8 bases and J by 1 base, 7 bases remained unmatched. The CDR3 has 14 amino acids. Germline V gene sequence: CDR1 MNHEY, CDR2 SVGAGI. CDR3: CASARDRANTEAFF. The CDR3 DNA reads as TGTGCCAGCGCCCGCGACAGGGCGAACACTGAAGCTTTCTTT.

This clonotype was found many times. The chain links TRBV28 to TRBJ1-1; no firm D call. The length of the CDR3 is 15 residues. Trimming removed 4 bases at V and 0 bases at J, with 12 bases between. Germline-derived CDR1 and CDR2 are MDHEN and SYDVKM. The CDR3 nucleotides read TGTGCCAGCAGTTCCCCCAGCCGTGTGAACACTGAAGCTTTCTTT. Residues: CASSSPSRVNTEAFF.

The gene calls are TRBV6-1 and TRBJ1-6, with 11 bases aligning to TRBD1. The germline V gene encodes CDR1 MNHNS and CDR2 SASEGT. V trimming: 6 bases; J trimming: 8 bases; junction bases outside the gene matches: 9. The CDR3 is 16 residues long. In DNA, the CDR3 is TGTGCCAGCAGCGGTGGACAGGGGGCGGATTATTCACCCCTCCACTTT. As protein: CASSGGQGADYSPLHF.

This chain joins TRBV6-2 or TRBV6-3 and TRBJ2-7; TRBD2 might be the D (6 bases). V was cut by 10 bases and J by 3 bases, with 13 bases left in between. Germline lookup yields CDR1 MNHEY and CDR2 SVGEGT. The CDR3 spans 12 residues. The DNA of the CDR3 is TGTGCCATCGAAGCGGAGGGCTACGAGCAGTACTTC. This encodes CAIEAEGYEQYF.

The rearrangement links TRBV30 to TRBJ2-5; D ambiguous. The germline gives CDR1 GTSNPN, CDR2 SVGIG (reference sequence). V dropped 1 base and J dropped 1 base, with 7 bases sitting between them. This CDR3 is built from 13 residues. The CDR3 sequence: CAWSGGSQETQYF. Written as DNA, the CDR3 is TGTGCCTGGAGTGGCGGTTCCCAAGAGACCCAGTACTTC.

The V and J genes are TRBV6-2 or TRBV6-3 and TRBJ1-5; D is possibly TRBD1 (5 bases). The CDR3 is 16 amino acids. V dropped 6 bases and J dropped 3 bases, with 18 bases sitting between them. Germline CDR1 is MNHEY and CDR2 is SVGEGT. CDR3 in DNA: TGTGCCAGCAGCCCCGATGCGGGGCCGGACAATCAGCCCCAGCATTTT. Its protein is CASSPDAGPDNQPQHF.

This clonotype occurred many times. V is TRBV20-1 and J is TRBJ1-1; tentative D call: TRBD1 (6 bases). V lost 2 bases and J lost 4, with 17 bases in between. The CDR3 extends over 15 amino acids. The germline CDR1 and CDR2 sequences are DFQATT and SNEGSKA (reference sequence). As DNA, the CDR3 is TGCAGTGCTAGATTGGCAGGGGCATTAGGCACTGAAGCTTTCTTT. Its protein is CSARLAGALGTEAFF.

This clonotype was found many times. V gene TRBV7-8 combines with J gene TRBJ1-1; possibly TRBD1 for D (5 bases). Trimming removed 5 bases from V and 8 bases from J, with 12 bases in between. Germline V gives CDR1 SGHVS, CDR2 FQNEAQ. The CDR3 is 12 amino acids. Here the CDR3 DNA reads TGTGCCAGCAGCGAAACAGGTGGGGAAGCTTTCTTT. Encoded protein: CASSETGGEAFF.